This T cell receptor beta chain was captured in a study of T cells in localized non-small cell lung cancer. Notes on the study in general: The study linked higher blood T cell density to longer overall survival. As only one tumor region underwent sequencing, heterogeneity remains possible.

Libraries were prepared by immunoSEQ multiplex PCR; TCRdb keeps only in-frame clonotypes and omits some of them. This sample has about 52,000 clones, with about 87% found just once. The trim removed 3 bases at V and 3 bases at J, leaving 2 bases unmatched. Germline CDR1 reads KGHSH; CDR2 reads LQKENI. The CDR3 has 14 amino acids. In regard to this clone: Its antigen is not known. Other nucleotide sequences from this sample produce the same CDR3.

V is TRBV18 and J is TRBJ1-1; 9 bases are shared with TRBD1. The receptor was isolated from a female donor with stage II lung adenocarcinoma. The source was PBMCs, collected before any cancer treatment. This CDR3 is CASSPTGGDTEAFF. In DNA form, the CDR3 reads TGTGCCAGCTCACCGACAGGGGGGGACACTGAAGCTTTCTTT. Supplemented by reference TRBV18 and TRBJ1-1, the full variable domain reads NAGVMQNPRHLVRRRGQEARLRCSPMKGHSHVYWYRQLPEEGLKFMVYLQKENIIDESGMPKERFSAEFPKEGPSILRIQQVVRGDSAAYFCASSPTGGDTEAFFGQGTRLTVV.